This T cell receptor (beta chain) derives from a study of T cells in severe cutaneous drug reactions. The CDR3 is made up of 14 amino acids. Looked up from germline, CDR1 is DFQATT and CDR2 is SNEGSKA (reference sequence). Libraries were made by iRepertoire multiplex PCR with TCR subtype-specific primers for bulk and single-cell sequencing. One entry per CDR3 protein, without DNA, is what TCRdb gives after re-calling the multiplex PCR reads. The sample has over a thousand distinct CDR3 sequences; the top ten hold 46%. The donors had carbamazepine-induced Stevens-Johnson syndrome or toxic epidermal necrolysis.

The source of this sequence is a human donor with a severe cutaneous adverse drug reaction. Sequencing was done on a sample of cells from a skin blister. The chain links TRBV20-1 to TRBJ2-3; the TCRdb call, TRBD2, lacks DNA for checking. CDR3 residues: CSARDNGRQDTQYF.